These 10 T cell receptor beta chains were sequenced from one sample in a study of blood T cells in healthy people across ages. It was with a sample-barcoded 5' primer and a J-beta primer mix that a second PCR of roughly 6 to 12 cycles was run. TCRdb reprocessed the 5' RACE reads via MiXCR and lists one record per CDR3 protein. Seen here are about 1,800,000 distinct CDR3 sequences, about 28% observed once, and the top ten hold roughly 8.2%. Source material: blood. These receptors all come from a woman aged 25 to 39 in good health.

This clonotype has only a few counts. The CDR3 loop reads CASSPNSDGAYGYTF. In DNA form, the CDR3 reads TGTGCCAGCTCACCCAACTCCGATGGGGCCTATGGCTACACCTTC. The chain links TRBV18 to TRBJ1-2, with D possibly being TRBD1 (5 bases). The CDR3 totals 15 residues. Germline CDR1 KGHSH, CDR2 LQKENI. V was clipped by 3 bases and J by 4 bases, with 15 bases between them.

This clonotype was recorded many times. The V and J genes are TRBV5-4 and TRBJ1-2; TRBD1 is a possible D gene (6 bases). The CDR3 is 13 residues long. Trimming removed 7 bases from V and 0 bases from J, with 10 bases in between. CDR1 is SGHNT, CDR2 YYREEE, per germline (reference sequence). The CDR3 is CASRDISNYGYTF. The DNA for the CDR3 is TGTGCCAGCCGGGACATATCTAACTATGGCTACACCTTC.

The chain recombines TRBV3-1 with TRBJ1-1; D unresolved. This CDR3 has 12 residues. Germline CDR1 LGHDT, CDR2 YNNKEL (reference sequence). V gave up 4 bases and J gave up 8 bases, with 11 bases separating them. The CDR3 DNA sequence: TGTGCCAGCAGCCGAGGGTCTTTAGAAGCTTTCTTT. This gives the protein CASSRGSLEAFF.

The chain couples TRBV25-1 to TRBJ1-1, with 8 nucleotides matching TRBD1. CDR3 length: 15 amino acids. Germline values: CDR1 MGHDK, CDR2 SYGVNS. J was trimmed by 1 base and V by 6 bases; bases with no gene match: 7. In DNA, the CDR3 is TGTGCCAGCAGCAGACAGGGGTGGGAGAACACTGAAGCTTTCTTT. It encodes CASSRQGWENTEAFF. The whole variable domain, remainder taken from reference TRBV25-1 and TRBJ1-1, is EADIYQTPRYLVIGTGKKITLECSQTMGHDKMYWYQQDPGMELHLIHYSYGVNSTEKGDLSSESTVSRIRTEHFPLTLESARPSHTSQYLCASSRQGWENTEAFFGQGTRLTVV.

This clonotype has just a few counts. V is TRBV20-1 and J is TRBJ2-3; the match to TRBD2 covers 8 bases. V trimming: 5 bases; J trimming: 8 bases; junction bases outside the gene matches: 12. Germline-derived CDR1 and CDR2 are DFQATT and SNEGSKA (reference sequence). This CDR3 contains 14 residues. CDR3 DNA: TGCAGTGCTGGCGGGGGGACATCTGGGGGTACGCAGTATTTT. Its translation is CSAGGGTSGGTQYF.

The sample holds a few counts of this clonotype. The rearrangement uses TRBV20-1 and TRBJ2-1, with 14 bases aligning to TRBD2. The J call may be wrong; the DNA end is better matched by TRBJ2-7. Germline CDR1 and CDR2: DFQATT and SNEGSKA (reference sequence). The CDR3 runs to 18 residues. The CDR3 sequence is CSARTSGGSASSYNEQYF. CDR3 in DNA: TGCAGTGCTCGGACTAGCGGGGGGTCGGCGAGCTCCTACAATGAGCAGTACTTC.

The chain couples TRBV12-5 to TRBJ2-5; D gene unclear. Germline CDR1 and CDR2: LGHNT and FRNRAP. The CDR3 is 11 residues long. Trimming took 2 bases from V and 11 from J, leaving 9 bases between them. The CDR3 sequence is CASGLKAWQYF. DNA of the CDR3: TGTGCTAGTGGTTTGAAGGCTTGGCAGTACTTC.

Turning to this clonotype: A much bigger clone sits one base away, suggesting this may be a read error. The chain carries TRBV27 and TRBJ2-1; the D is unclear. Germline loops: CDR1 MNHEY, CDR2 SMNVEV (reference sequence). Trimming stripped 3 bases from V and 13 bases from J, with 19 bases between. The CDR3 totals 14 residues. The CDR3 region is CASSFRLPSETQFF. Here the CDR3 DNA reads TGTGCCAGCAGTTTCCGACTGCCATCGGAGACCCAGTTCTTC.

This chain connects TRBV3-1 to TRBJ2-3; 7 bases match TRBD1. Germline assignment: CDR1 LGHDT and CDR2 YNNKEL (reference sequence). The CDR3 totals 16 residues. Trimming at V came to 6 bases and at J to 4 bases, leaving 13 bases not matched to a gene. DNA for the CDR3: TGTGCCAGCAGTACTTATCGGGGACAGTTCTCAGATACGCAGTATTTT. The encoded protein is CASSTYRGQFSDTQYF.

Points on this clonotype: One end of the junction varies from germline; a read error may be responsible. The J gene is TRBJ2-7, the V gene TRBV5-1, with 10 bases fitting TRBD1. CDR1 is SGHRS and CDR2 is YFSETQ in the germline V gene. This CDR3 has 18 amino acids. This CDR3 reads CARSTSGTGATGYGEQYF. CDR3 sequence (DNA): TGCGCCCGCAGCACATCCGGGACAGGGGCCACTGGATACGGGGAGCAGTACTTC.